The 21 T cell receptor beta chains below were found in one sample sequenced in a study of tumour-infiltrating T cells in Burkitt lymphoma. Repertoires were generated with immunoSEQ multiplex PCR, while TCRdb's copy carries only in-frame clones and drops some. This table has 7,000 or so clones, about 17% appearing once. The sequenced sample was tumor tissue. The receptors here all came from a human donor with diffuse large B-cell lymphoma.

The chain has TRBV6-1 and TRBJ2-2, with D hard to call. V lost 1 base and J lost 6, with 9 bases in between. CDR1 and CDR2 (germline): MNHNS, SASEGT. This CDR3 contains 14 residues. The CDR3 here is CASSEVVRSGELFF. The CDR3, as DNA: TGTGCCAGCAGTGAAGTGGTTAGGTCCGGGGAGCTGTTTTTT.

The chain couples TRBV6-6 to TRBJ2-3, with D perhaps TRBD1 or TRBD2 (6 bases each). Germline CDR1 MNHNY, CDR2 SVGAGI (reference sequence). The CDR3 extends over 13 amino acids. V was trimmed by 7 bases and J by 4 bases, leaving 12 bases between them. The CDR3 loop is CASTNREADTQYF. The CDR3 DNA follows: TGTGCCAGCACAAACAGGGAGGCAGATACGCAGTATTTT.

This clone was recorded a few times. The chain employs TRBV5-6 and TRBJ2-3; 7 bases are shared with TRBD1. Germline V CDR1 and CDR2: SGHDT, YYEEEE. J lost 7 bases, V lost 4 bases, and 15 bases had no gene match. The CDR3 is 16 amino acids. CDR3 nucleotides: TGTGCCAGCAGCCCGAGAAGACAGGGCGGCTTACATACGCAGTATTTT. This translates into CASSPRRQGGLHTQYF.

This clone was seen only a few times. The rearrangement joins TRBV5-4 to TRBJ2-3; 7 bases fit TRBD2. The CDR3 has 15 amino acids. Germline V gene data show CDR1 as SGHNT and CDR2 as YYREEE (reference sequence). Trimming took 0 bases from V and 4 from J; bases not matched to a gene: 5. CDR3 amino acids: CASSLGPREPDTQYF. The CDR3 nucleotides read TGTGCCAGCAGCTTGGGTCCGCGGGAGCCAGATACGCAGTATTTT.

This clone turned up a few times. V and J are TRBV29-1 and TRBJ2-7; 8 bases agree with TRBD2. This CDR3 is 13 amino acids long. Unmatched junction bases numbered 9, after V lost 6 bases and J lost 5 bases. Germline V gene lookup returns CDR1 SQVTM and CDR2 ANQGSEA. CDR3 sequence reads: CSVGISGTNEQYF. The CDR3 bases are TGCAGCGTGGGGATTAGCGGGACAAACGAGCAGTACTTC.

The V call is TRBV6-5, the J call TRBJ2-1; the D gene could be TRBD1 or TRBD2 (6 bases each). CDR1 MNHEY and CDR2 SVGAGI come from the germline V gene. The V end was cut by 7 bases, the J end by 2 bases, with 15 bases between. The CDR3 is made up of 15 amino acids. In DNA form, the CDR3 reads TGTGCCAGCAACAAGGGGGGATTTACCTACAATGAGCAGTTCTTC. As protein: CASNKGGFTYNEQFF.

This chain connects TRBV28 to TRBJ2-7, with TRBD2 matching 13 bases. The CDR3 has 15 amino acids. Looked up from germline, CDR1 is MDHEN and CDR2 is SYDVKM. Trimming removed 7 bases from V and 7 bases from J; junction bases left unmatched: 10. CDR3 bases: TGTGCCAGCACCCTTGGACTAGCGGGAGTTTGGGAGCAGTACTTC. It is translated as CASTLGLAGVWEQYF.

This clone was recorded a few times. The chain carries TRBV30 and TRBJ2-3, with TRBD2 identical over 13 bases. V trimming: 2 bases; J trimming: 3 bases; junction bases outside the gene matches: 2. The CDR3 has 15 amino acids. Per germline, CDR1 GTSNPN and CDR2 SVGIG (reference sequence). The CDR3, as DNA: TGTGCCTGGAGTACGGGACTAGCGGGGACAGATACGCAGTATTTT. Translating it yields CAWSTGLAGTDTQYF. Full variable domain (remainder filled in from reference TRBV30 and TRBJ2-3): SQTIHQWPATLVQPVGSPLSLECTVEGTSNPNLYWYRQAAGRGLQLLFYSVGIGQISSEVPQNLSASRPQDRQFILSSKKLLLSDSGFYLCAWSTGLAGTDTQYFGPGTRLTVL.

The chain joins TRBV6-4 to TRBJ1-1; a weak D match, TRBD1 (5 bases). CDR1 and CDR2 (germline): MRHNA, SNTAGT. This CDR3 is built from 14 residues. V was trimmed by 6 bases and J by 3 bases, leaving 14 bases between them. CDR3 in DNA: TGTGCCAGCAGACCCTTGATGGGGGACACTGAAGCTTTCTTT. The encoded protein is CASRPLMGDTEAFF.

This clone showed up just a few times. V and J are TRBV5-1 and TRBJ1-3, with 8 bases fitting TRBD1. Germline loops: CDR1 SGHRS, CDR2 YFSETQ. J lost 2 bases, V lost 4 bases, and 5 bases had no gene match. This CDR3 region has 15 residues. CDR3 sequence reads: CASSLQGAAGNTIYF. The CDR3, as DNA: TGCGCCAGCAGCCTTCAGGGGGCGGCTGGAAACACCATATATTTT.

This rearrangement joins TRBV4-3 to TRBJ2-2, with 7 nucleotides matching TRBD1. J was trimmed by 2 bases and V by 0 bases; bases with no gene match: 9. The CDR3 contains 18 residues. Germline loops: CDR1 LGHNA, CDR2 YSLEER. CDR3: CASSQEMAGTANTGELFF. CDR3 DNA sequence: TGCGCCAGCAGCCAAGAAATGGCCGGGACAGCAAACACCGGGGAGCTGTTTTTT.

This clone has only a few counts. CDR3 residues: CASGGLTGAGNTIYF. CDR3 nucleotide sequence: TGTGCCAGCGGGGGGCTGACTGGGGCTGGAAACACCATATATTTT. The J gene is TRBJ1-3, the V gene TRBV19, with a tentative D call TRBD1 (6 bases). The CDR3 covers 15 residues. V gave up 9 bases and J gave up 2 bases, with 17 bases separating them. Germline CDR1 is LNHDA and CDR2 is SQIVND (reference sequence).

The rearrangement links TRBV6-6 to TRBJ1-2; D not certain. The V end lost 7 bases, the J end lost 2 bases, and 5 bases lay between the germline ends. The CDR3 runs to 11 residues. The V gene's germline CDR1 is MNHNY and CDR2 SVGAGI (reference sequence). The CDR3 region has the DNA TGTGCCAGCATGGAGAACTATGGCTACACCTTC. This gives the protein CASMENYGYTF.

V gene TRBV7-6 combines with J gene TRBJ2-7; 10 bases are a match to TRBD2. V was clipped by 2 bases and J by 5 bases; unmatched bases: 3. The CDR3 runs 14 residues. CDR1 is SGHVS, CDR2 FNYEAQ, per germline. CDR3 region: CASSLSGRVDEQYF. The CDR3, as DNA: TGTGCCAGCAGCTTAAGCGGGAGGGTCGACGAGCAGTACTTC.

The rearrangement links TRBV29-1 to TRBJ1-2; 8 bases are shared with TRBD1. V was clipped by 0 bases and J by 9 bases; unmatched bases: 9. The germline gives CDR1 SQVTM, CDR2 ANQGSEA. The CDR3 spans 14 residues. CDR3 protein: CSVEEDIRGPRYTF. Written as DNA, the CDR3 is TGCAGCGTTGAAGAGGATATCAGGGGGCCGCGCTACACCTTC.

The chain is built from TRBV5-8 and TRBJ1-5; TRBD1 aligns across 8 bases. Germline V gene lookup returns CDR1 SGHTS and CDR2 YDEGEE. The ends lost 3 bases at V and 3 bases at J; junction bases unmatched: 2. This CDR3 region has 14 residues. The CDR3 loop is CASSWDRFNQPQHF. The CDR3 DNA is TGTGCCAGCAGCTGGGACAGGTTCAATCAGCCCCAGCATTTT.

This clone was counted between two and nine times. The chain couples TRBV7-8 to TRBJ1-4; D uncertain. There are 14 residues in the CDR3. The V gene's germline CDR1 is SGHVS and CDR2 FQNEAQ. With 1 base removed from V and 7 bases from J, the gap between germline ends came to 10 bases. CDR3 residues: CASSLDGLIEKLFF. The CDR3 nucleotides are TGTGCCAGCAGCTTAGACGGCTTGATTGAAAAACTGTTTTTT.

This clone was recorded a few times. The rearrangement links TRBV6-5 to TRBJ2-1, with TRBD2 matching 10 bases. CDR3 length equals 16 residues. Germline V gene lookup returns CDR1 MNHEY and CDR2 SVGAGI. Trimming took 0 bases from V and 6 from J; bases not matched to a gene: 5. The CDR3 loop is CASSYSRLAGGNEQFF. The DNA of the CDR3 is TGTGCCAGCAGTTACTCGAGACTAGCGGGCGGCAATGAGCAGTTCTTC.

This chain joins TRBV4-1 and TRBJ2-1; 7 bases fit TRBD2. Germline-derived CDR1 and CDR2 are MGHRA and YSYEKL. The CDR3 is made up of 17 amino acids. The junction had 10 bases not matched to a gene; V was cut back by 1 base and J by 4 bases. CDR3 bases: TGCGCCAGCAGCCAAGGGGGTGTTAATAGCGGGTACAATGAGCAGTTCTTC. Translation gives CASSQGGVNSGYNEQFF.

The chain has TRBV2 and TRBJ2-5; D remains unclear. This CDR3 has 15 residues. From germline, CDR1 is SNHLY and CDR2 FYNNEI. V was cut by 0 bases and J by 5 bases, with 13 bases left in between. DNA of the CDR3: TGTGCCAGCAGTGAAGCGCTTGGGATTCGGGAGACCCAGTACTTC. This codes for CASSEALGIRETQYF. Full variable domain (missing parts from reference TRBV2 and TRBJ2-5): EPEVTQTPSHQVTQMGQEVILRCVPISNHLYFYWYRQILGQKVEFLVSFYNNEISEKSEIFDDQFSVERPDGSNFTLKIRSTKLEDSAMYFCASSEALGIRETQYFGPGTRLLVL.

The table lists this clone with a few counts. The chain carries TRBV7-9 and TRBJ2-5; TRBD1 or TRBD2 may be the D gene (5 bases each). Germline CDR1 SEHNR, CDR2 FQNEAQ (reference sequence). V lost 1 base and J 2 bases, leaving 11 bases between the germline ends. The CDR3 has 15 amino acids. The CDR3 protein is CASSLVGTLQETQYF. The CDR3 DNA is TGTGCCAGCAGCTTAGTTGGGACCTTACAAGAGACCCAGTACTTC.